A single sample gave rise to the 8 T cell receptor beta chains below, sequenced in a study of early T cells in non-severe SARS-CoV-2 infection. MiXCR, run by TCRdb on the 5' RACE reads, gives a single entry per CDR3 protein. The table lists 30,000 or so distinct CDR3 sequences, 6% to 8.5% of them singletons, with 4% to 4.5% in the top ten. The sequenced sample was whole blood. The receptors derive from an adult who was a healthcare worker with PCR-confirmed SARS-CoV-2 infection or an uninfected control (not recorded which).

This clonotype has ten or more counts. The chain links TRBV18 to TRBJ2-2; possibly TRBD2 for D (6 bases). Germline CDR1 reads KGHSH; CDR2 reads LQKENI. The CDR3 is 17 residues long. V was cut by 5 bases and J by 8 bases, with 24 bases left in between. CDR3 sequence: CASSSTLRGYGTGELFF. The CDR3 DNA sequence: TGTGCCAGCTCATCAACCCTCCGCGGTTACGGGACTGGGGAGCTGTTTTTT.

This clonotype was observed at least ten times. This chain uses TRBV5-8 with TRBJ2-3; D may be TRBD2 (5 bases). With 0 bases removed from V and 0 bases from J, the gap between germline ends came to 8 bases. This CDR3 region has 15 residues. CDR1 and CDR2 (germline): SGHTS, YDEGEE. The CDR3 loop is CASSLGETSTDTQYF. In DNA form, the CDR3 reads TGTGCCAGCAGCTTGGGGGAGACGAGCACAGATACGCAGTATTTT. Full variable domain (rest looked up from reference TRBV5-8 and TRBJ2-3): EAGVTQSPTHLIKTRGQQATLRCSPISGHTSVYWYQQALGLGLQFLLWYDEGEERNRGNFPPRFSGRQFPNYSSELNVNALELEDSALYLCASSLGETSTDTQYFGPGTRLTVL.

This clonotype was seen repeatedly, ten times or more. This chain links TRBV30 with TRBJ2-1, with 7 positions matching TRBD2. The CDR3 has 15 residues. Germline V lookup: CDR1 GTSNPN, CDR2 SVGIG (reference sequence). V shed 0 bases and J 4 bases; nucleotides not matched to a gene: 6. This CDR3 reads CAWSVASGRYNEQFF. The CDR3 DNA follows: TGTGCCTGGAGTGTGGCTAGCGGAAGGTACAATGAGCAGTTCTTC.

This clonotype was seen only a few times. CDR3 bases: TGTGCCTGGAGTAAGGGACAGCCCCCCATATATTTT. Translated: CAWSKGQPPIYF. V is TRBV30 and J is TRBJ1-3; TRBD1 matches 7 bases. The CDR3 runs 12 residues. The V gene's germline CDR1 is GTSNPN and CDR2 SVGIG (reference sequence). V lost 2 bases, J lost 11 bases, and 6 bases stayed unmatched.

This clonotype was recorded at least ten times. The chain has TRBV11-2 and TRBJ2-5, with D maybe TRBD1 (6 bases). With 4 bases removed from V and 1 base from J, the gap between germline ends came to 10 bases. The CDR3 extends over 14 amino acids. CDR1 is SGHAT and CDR2 is FQNNGV in the germline V gene. The chain's CDR3 is CASSSQGFQETQYF. The CDR3 bases are TGTGCCAGCAGCTCCCAGGGGTTCCAAGAGACCCAGTACTTC.

V is TRBV10-3 and J is TRBJ1-6; 7 bases agree with TRBD1. With 10 bases clipped from V and 5 bases from J, the junction kept 8 bases outside the gene matches. The germline gives CDR1 ENHRY, CDR2 SYGVKD. This CDR3 is built from 14 residues. CDR3 bases: TGTGCCACCAGAGGACAGGTCGATAATTCACCCCTCCACTTT. As protein: CATRGQVDNSPLHF.

The chain recombines TRBV12-3 or TRBV12-4 with TRBJ2-3; D gene unclear. This CDR3 is 15 amino acids long. V was shortened by 1 base and J by 2 bases, with 10 bases between the two germline ends. CDR3 in amino acids: CASSLEAPPTDTQYF. In DNA, the CDR3 is TGTGCCAGCAGTTTAGAGGCTCCCCCCACAGATACGCAGTATTTT.

This clonotype appeared many times. The chain is built from TRBV7-9 and TRBJ1-1; D ambiguous. Per the germline V gene, CDR1 is SEHNR and CDR2 is FQNEAQ (reference sequence). The CDR3 covers 13 residues. Between the trimmed V and J ends, which lost 2 bases and 1 base, there was a span of 5 bases. As DNA, the CDR3 is TGTGCCAGCAGCTTACAAGAGAACACTGAAGCTTTCTTT. Its protein product is CASSLQENTEAFF.